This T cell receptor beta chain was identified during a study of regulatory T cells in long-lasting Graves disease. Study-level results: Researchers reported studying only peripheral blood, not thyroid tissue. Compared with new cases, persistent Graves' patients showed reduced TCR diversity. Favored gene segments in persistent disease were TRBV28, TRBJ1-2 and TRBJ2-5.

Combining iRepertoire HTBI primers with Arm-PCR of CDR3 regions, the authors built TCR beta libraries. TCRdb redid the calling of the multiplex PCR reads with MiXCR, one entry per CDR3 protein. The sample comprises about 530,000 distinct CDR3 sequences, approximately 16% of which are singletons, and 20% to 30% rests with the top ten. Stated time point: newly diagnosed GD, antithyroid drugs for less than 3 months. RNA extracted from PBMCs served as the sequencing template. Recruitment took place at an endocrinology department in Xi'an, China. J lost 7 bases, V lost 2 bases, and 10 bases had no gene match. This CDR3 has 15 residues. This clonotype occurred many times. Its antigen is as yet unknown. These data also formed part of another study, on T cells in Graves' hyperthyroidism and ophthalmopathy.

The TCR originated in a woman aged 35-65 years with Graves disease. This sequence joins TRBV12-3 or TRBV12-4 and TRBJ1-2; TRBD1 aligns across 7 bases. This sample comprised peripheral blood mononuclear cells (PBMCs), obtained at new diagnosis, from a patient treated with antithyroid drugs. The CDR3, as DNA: TGTGCCAGCAGTTTATCGTCAGGGGGACTGGGTGGCTACACCTTC. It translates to CASSLSSGGLGGYTF.